This T cell receptor (beta chain) was recovered during a study of beta chain features in type 1 diabetes. Whole-study context: Age, gender, cell numbers and subset yield matched between patients and controls.

Per donor, one heparinised blood draw averaged about 100 mL. CD45RO/CCR7/CD25/CD127/CD95/CD27 sorting isolated CD4+ naive, central memory, regulatory and stem cell-like memory cells. Sorting produced populations that all topped 95% purity. This clone showed up just a few times. The length of the CDR3 is 14 residues. The V gene lost 2 bases and the J gene lost 7 bases, with 14 bases spanning the gap. The germline V gene encodes CDR1 MNHNS and CDR2 SASEGT. Reverse transcribing all isolated RNA meant expressed TCRB transcripts were sequenced. Clones were sequenced by immunoSEQ multiplex PCR, and TCRdb holds only the in-frame ones, with some missing. The sample includes a few hundred thousand clones, about 20% of them seen just once.

This receptor was taken from a woman between 18 and 29 years old in good health. Sequencing was done on a sample of naive CD4+ T cells from blood. The V and J genes are TRBV6-1 and TRBJ1-2; tentative D call: TRBD1 (5 bases). The CDR3 sequence: CASSELREEGGYTF. CDR3 in DNA: TGTGCCAGCAGTGAACTCAGGGAGGAGGGTGGCTACACCTTC.